This is a list of T cell receptor beta chains from one sample in a study of molecular identifiers for immune sequencing clone quantification. From the PCR reads, TCRdb called clonotypes with MiXCR, one entry per CDR3 protein. The table shows about 500,000 distinct CDR3 sequences, with 20% to 25% occurring only once. Sequencing used naive CD8+ T cells from blood, with Jurkat cell RNA spiked in. These TCRs come from a human donor in good health. Some libraries in this study had Jurkat cell RNA spiked in. The CDR3 runs from the conserved cysteine through the conserved F or W. D genes are given only for firm matches. Clone size is given for some rows only: seen once, a few or many times, or a class if the clone is expanded.

TRBD1 TRBJ2-1 TRBV4-3 . TGCGCCAGCAGCCCAGAGCCGGGACAGGGACCAAGCTCCTACAATGAGCAGTTCTTC CASSPEPGQGPSSYNEQFF
. TRBJ2-3 TRBV5-4 many TGTGCCAGCAGCTATGGTCGCGGAGATGGGCCAGATACGCAGTATTTT CASSYGRGDGPDTQYF
TRBD1 TRBJ2-7 TRBV6-5 few TGTGCCAGCAGTTACGAGACAGGGCATCCCTCCTACGAGCAGTACTTC CASSYETGHPSYEQYF
. TRBJ2-3 TRBV6-4 few TGTGCCAGCAGTTTTACAGGGATCAGCACAGATACGCAGTATTTT CASSFTGISTDTQYF
. TRBJ2-5 TRBV7-9 . TGTGCCAGCAGCCAAAAGAACACCTCCCGTGTGTGGTACCTCCAAGAGACCCAGTACTTC CASSQKNTSRVWYLQETQYF
TRBD2 TRBJ2-3 TRBV24-1 . TGTGCCACCAGTGGCGGGAGTGCAGATACGCAGTATTTT CATSGGSADTQYF
TRBD2 TRBJ2-7 TRBV28 . TGTGCCAGCAGTTCCCGGACTAGCGGGGGTAAATACGAGCAGTACTTC CASSSRTSGGKYEQYF
TRBD1 TRBJ2-7 TRBV18 . TGTGCCAGCTCACCAGGCCCAGGGGGCGTCTACGAGCAGTACTTC CASSPGPGGVYEQYF
TRBD1 TRBJ1-5 TRBV5-1 many TGCGCCAGCAGCTCCACAGGGGGCGGTCAGCCCCAGCATTTT CASSSTGGGQPQHF
TRBD1 TRBJ2-3 TRBV6-5 . TGTGCCAGCAGGGGACAGGGGAGCGCAGATACGCAGTACTTT CASRGQGSADTQYF
TRBD1 TRBJ1-2 TRBV15 few TGTGCCACCAGCAGAGAGAGAGAGGGGGCAGGGTATGGCTACACCTTC CATSREREGAGYGYTF
TRBD2 TRBJ2-3 TRBV20-1 few TGCAGTGCTTTACCTAGCGGACGTACCCAAAACACAGATACGCAGTATTTT CSALPSGRTQNTDTQYF
. TRBJ2-3 TRBV6-6 . TGTGCCAGCAGTTACTCGGGGAGCGCTGGGTTCGATACGCAGTATTTT CASSYSGSAGFDTQYF
. TRBJ1-3 TRBV20-1 many TGCAGTGCTAGAGTTTTCCAGGGGTCCCGAAACACCATATATTTT CSARVFQGSRNTIYF
. TRBJ1-3 TRBV4-3 . TGCGCCAGCAGCCAAGATTATATAGGGTTCGGAAACGCCATATATTTT CASSQDYIGFGNAIYF
. TRBJ2-5 TRBV25-1 many TGTGCCAGCAGCCAGGCCTTTCAAGAGACCCAGTACTTC CASSQAFQETQYF
. TRBJ2-5 TRBV30 many TGTGCCTGGCAGGGTGAGGAGACCCAGTACTTC CAWQGEETQYF
. TRBJ2-7 TRBV6-2/TRBV6-3 . TGTGCCAGCAGTTACCCCTGGGATTTCGAGCAGTACTTC CASSYPWDFEQYF
TRBD1 TRBJ2-7 TRBV6-5 . TGTGCCAGCAGTGAGTCCAGGGGGCGAATCTACGAGCGGTACTTC CASSESRGRIYERYF
TRBD1 TRBJ2-3 TRBV10-2 many TGCGCCAGCATCGAACAGGGGACAGATACGCAGTATTTT CASIEQGTDTQYF
. TRBJ2-2 TRBV4-1 . TGCGCCAGCAGCCATAGTGGAACCGGGGAGCTGTTTTTT CASSHSGTGELFF
. TRBJ2-3 TRBV5-4 many TGTGCCAGCAGCTCATGGGGCCAGGCCCGCACAGATACGCAGTATTTT CASSSWGQARTDTQYF
. TRBJ1-5 TRBV20-1 . TGCAGTGCTAGAACTTCAGGGTGGTCACAGCCCCAGCATTTT CSARTSGWSQPQHF
. TRBJ2-3 TRBV30 few TGTGCCTGGAGTCTGACTCCCCCAGATACGCAGTATTTT CAWSLTPPDTQYF
. TRBJ2-7 TRBV4-3 many TGTGCCAGCAGCCAAGATCGTGACAGTTCCTACGAGCAGTACTTC CASSQDRDSSYEQYF
TRBD1 TRBJ1-6 TRBV19 . TGTGCCAGTAGTATGGAGGGACAGGGCGATTCACCCCTCCACTTT CASSMEGQGDSPLHF
. TRBJ2-7 TRBV4-3 many TGCGCCAGCAGCCAACTTATCGGGCCAGGGGAGCAGTACTTC CASSQLIGPGEQYF
. TRBJ2-1 TRBV6-5 few TGTGCCAGCAGTCCCGGCTTGGGCAGCTACTACAATGAGCAGTTCTTC CASSPGLGSYYNEQFF
. TRBJ2-1 TRBV7-9 many TGTGCCAGCAGCTCACCCGCCGGGGTTGAGCAGTTCTTC CASSSPAGVEQFF
TRBD2 TRBJ2-7 TRBV30 . TGTGCCTGGAGTGTTTCGAGCGGGAGTTACGAGCAGTACTTC CAWSVSSGSYEQYF
. TRBJ1-6 TRBV7-6 few TGTGCCGGCAGCCTCAACCCCCCTCTCGACAGTGCACGAGATAATTCACCCCTCCACTTT CAGSLNPPLDSARDNSPLHF
. TRBJ1-5 TRBV6-2/TRBV6-3 many TGTGCCAGCAGTTACTCCTCAGGGTTCGTACAGCCCCAGCATTTT CASSYSSGFVQPQHF
. TRBJ1-4 TRBV10-2 . TGCGCCAGCAGTGACCGGGGGCCTAATGAAAAACTGTTTTTT CASSDRGPNEKLFF
. TRBJ2-2 TRBV9 few TGTGCCAGCAGCGTGGAGGGCCACGGGGAGCTGTTTTTT CASSVEGHGELFF
. TRBJ2-5 TRBV7-8 few TGTGCCAGCAGCTTAGTGTCGTCGCCCCAGTACTTC CASSLVSSPQYF
. TRBJ2-1 TRBV28 many TGTGCCAGCAGTTCCCTGACAGGAGACTACAATGAGCAGTTCTTC CASSSLTGDYNEQFF
. TRBJ2-2 TRBV27 many TGTGCCAGCAGTTTATCGAGGACCGGGGAGCTGTTTTTT CASSLSRTGELFF
. TRBJ1-4 TRBV20-1 . TGCAGTGTCCGGAATTCCGGGGCACCGGCTGAAAAACTGTTTTTT CSVRNSGAPAEKLFF
. TRBJ1-1 TRBV10-1 . TGCGCCAGCTCGGACGGAGGAGGGGGGAACACTGAAGCTTTCTTT CASSDGGGGNTEAFF
. TRBJ2-5 TRBV3-1 many TGTGCCAGCAGCCGTGGGGGGCTGGAGACCCAGTACTTC CASSRGGLETQYF
TRBD1 TRBJ2-7 TRBV20-1 . TGCAGTGCTGCAAATGACAGGGGTTCCTTCGAGCAGTACTTC CSAANDRGSFEQYF
. TRBJ1-5 TRBV19 few TGTGCCAGTAGCCCATGGGGGGCTGGCAATCAGCCCCAGCATTTT CASSPWGAGNQPQHF
TRBD1 TRBJ2-7 TRBV28 few TGTGCCAGCAGGCCCGGCCGCATACTCCGGGACAGGGTCTACGAGCAGTACTTC CASRPGRILRDRVYEQYF
. TRBJ1-1 TRBV10-3 few TGTGCCATCAGGGATAGGAGCACTGAAGCTTTCTTT CAIRDRSTEAFF
TRBD1 TRBJ2-7 TRBV11-2 . TGTGCCAGCAGCTTAAATCCCGGGACAGACTCCTACGAGCAGTACTTC CASSLNPGTDSYEQYF
. TRBJ2-7 TRBV7-9 . TGTGCCAGCAGCCGAGACTCGGTTAGCCTAAGCGAGCAGTACTTC CASSRDSVSLSEQYF
. TRBJ2-2 TRBV7-2 . TGTGCCAGCAGCTTAGATCCGTCCGGGGAGCTGTTTTTT CASSLDPSGELFF
. TRBJ2-3 TRBV5-4 many TGTGCCAGCGCTACGAGCGAGACAGATACGCAGTATTTT CASATSETDTQYF
. TRBJ1-1 TRBV12-3/TRBV12-4 few TGTGCCAGCTGGAGGGACCTAAACACTGAAGCTTTCTTT CASWRDLNTEAFF
. TRBJ1-5 TRBV11-2 . TGTGCCCGCAGCTACGGGAGAAATCAGCCCCAGCATTTT CARSYGRNQPQHF
. TRBJ2-1 TRBV20-1 . TGCAGTGCTAGAGGAATAGAGATGGGTCAGGACAGACCCTACAATGAGCAGTTCTTC CSARGIEMGQDRPYNEQFF
TRBD2 TRBJ2-1 TRBV7-2 many TGTGCCAGCAGCCCTTCAGCGGGGAAGGGCAATGAGCAGTTCTTC CASSPSAGKGNEQFF
. TRBJ1-3 TRBV29-1 . TGCAGCGTCCGAAGTTCTGGAAACACCATATATTTT CSVRSSGNTIYF
TRBD2 TRBJ2-2 TRBV18 . TGTGCCAGCACCCATAGCGGGAGGACGAACACCGGGGAGCTGTTTTTT CASTHSGRTNTGELFF
. TRBJ2-7 TRBV5-1 . TGCGCCAGCAGCTTGACGGGACACCTCAACGAGCAGTACTTC CASSLTGHLNEQYF
. TRBJ2-2 TRBV9 few TGTGCCAGCAGCGAGAGCGGCTACCCAGGGGGGGAGCTGTTTTTT CASSESGYPGGELFF
TRBD2 TRBJ2-2 TRBV3-1 many TGTGCCAGCAGCCAAGTCACTAGCGGGGGCGCGAACACCGGGGAGCTGTTTTTT CASSQVTSGGANTGELFF
. TRBJ1-1 TRBV28 few TGTGCCAGCAAACTGGACATGGGTGAGGCTGAAGCTTTCTTT CASKLDMGEAEAFF
TRBD2 TRBJ2-7 TRBV14 few TGTGCCAGCAGCCAAACTAGCGGGCAACCCTACGAGCAGTACTTC CASSQTSGQPYEQYF
. TRBJ2-7 TRBV7-6 . TGTGCCAGCAGCTTATATAGGGAGTACGAGCAGTACTTC CASSLYREYEQYF